Listed below are T cell receptor beta chains from one sample, sequenced in a study of blood T cell repertoires in COVID-19. Generated by immunoSEQ multiplex PCR, the TCRdb table keeps only in-frame clones and is missing some. The sample shows about 270,000 clones, around 90% of them seen only once. Sequences were obtained from PBMCs or T cells enriched from blood (not recorded which). The receptors originated from a woman in her forties or fifties who had recovered from COVID-19. Both conserved end residues are part of each CDR3. A D gene is named only where the DNA matches it firmly. A clone size is listed for some rows: how often the clone was seen (once, few, many), or a class if it is expanded.

j_call,d_call,clone_size,cdr3_length,v_call,cdr3_aa,cdr3_nt
TRBJ2-3,TRBD2,NA,16,TRBV7-3,CASSRAGGPGTDTQYF,TGTGCCAGCAGCCGAGCGGGAGGGCCTGGCACAGATACGCAGTATTTT
TRBJ2-5,TRBD2,NA,13,TRBV19,CAVGGGLQETQYF,TGTGCCGTCGGGGGGGGTTTACAAGAGACCCAGTACTTC
TRBJ2-3,NA,NA,16,TRBV28,CASSSILGGSTDTQYF,TGTGCCAGCAGTTCGATCCTGGGGGGAAGCACAGATACGCAGTATTTT
TRBJ2-3,NA,few,15,TRBV7-9,CASSYGRAGTDTQYF,TGTGCCAGCAGCTACGGGAGAGCAGGCACAGATACGCAGTATTTT
TRBJ2-7,NA,NA,14,TRBV5-1,CASSLRDKNYEQYF,TGCGCCAGCAGCCTCCGGGACAAGAACTACGAGCAGTACTTC
TRBJ1-2,TRBD1,NA,14,TRBV28,CASRPLGQGHGYTF,TGTGCCAGCAGGCCCCTCGGACAGGGGCATGGCTACACCTTC
TRBJ2-7,NA,once,16,TRBV19,CASSMDGDSGYDEQYF,TGTGCCAGTAGTATGGACGGGGATTCGGGCTACGACGAGCAGTACTTC
TRBJ2-3,NA,once,19,TRBV5-1,CASSAYLETTGTLTDTQYF,TGCGCCAGCAGCGCCTATTTAGAGACGACAGGAACGCTCACAGATACGCAGTATTTT
TRBJ2-7,NA,once,14,TRBV30,CAWRAIGSRYEQYF,TGTGCCTGGAGAGCCATCGGGAGTAGATACGAGCAGTACTTC
TRBJ2-7,NA,few,14,TRBV6-4,CAKVGSFGTNEQYF,TGTGCCAAAGTCGGGTCCTTTGGAACTAACGAGCAGTACTTC
TRBJ2-7,NA,NA,12,TRBV29-1,CSVGATPYEQYF,TGCAGCGTTGGGGCCACCCCCTACGAGCAGTACTTC
TRBJ2-7,TRBD2,few,14,TRBV28,CASSASGGVYEQYF,TGTGCCAGCAGTGCGTCTGGGGGGGTGTACGAGCAGTACTTC
TRBJ1-5,NA,once,18,TRBV19,CASSIGVMRGFGNQPQHF,TGTGCCAGTAGTATAGGGGTCATGCGGGGGTTTGGCAATCAGCCCCAGCATTTT
TRBJ2-1,TRBD2,NA,17,TRBV4-1,CASSQELAGVNYNEQFF,TGCGCCAGCAGCCAAGAGTTAGCGGGAGTCAACTACAATGAGCAGTTCTTC
TRBJ1-1,NA,NA,13,TRBV7-9,CASSDRLNTEAFF,TGTGCCAGCAGTGACAGACTGAACACTGAAGCTTTCTTT
TRBJ2-3,TRBD2,once,16,TRBV7-6,CASSLLAGGVTDTQYF,TGTGCCAGCAGCTTGCTAGCGGGAGGGGTCACAGATACGCAGTATTTT
TRBJ2-7,NA,NA,14,TRBV2,CASRKIRESYEQYF,TGTGCCAGCAGGAAGATACGGGAGAGTTACGAGCAGTACTTC
TRBJ1-2,NA,NA,10,TRBV28,CATLNLGYTF,TGTGCCACCCTAAATCTCGGCTACACCTTC
TRBJ1-6,NA,once,14,TRBV30,CAWSVSGYNSPLHF,TGTGCCTGGAGTGTTTCGGGTTATAATTCACCCCTCCACTTT
TRBJ2-2,TRBD1,NA,16,TRBV19,CASSLRRAGGSGELFF,TGTGCCAGTAGTCTCCGGCGCGCAGGGGGCTCCGGGGAGCTGTTTTTT
TRBJ1-5,NA,NA,13,TRBV2,CASRYTGNQPQHF,TGTGCCAGCAGGTACACCGGCAATCAGCCCCAGCATTTT
TRBJ2-3,NA,NA,16,TRBV7-6,CASSLVVRGSTDTQYF,TGTGCCAGCAGCTTAGTTGTGCGGGGCAGCACAGATACGCAGTATTTT
TRBJ1-5,TRBD1,few,16,TRBV10-2,CASSERQGESNQPQHF,TGCGCCAGCAGTGAAAGACAGGGGGAGAGCAATCAGCCCCAGCATTTT
TRBJ2-1,NA,NA,15,TRBV9,CASSALASSYNEQFF,TGTGCCAGCAGCGCATTAGCCAGCTCCTACAATGAGCAGTTCTTC
TRBJ1-6,NA,NA,15,TRBV6-6,CASSSDSLNNSPLHF,TGTGCCAGCAGTTCCGACAGCCTTAATAATTCACCCCTCCACTTT
TRBJ2-7,NA,NA,14,TRBV7-9,CASSLGEGYYEQYF,TGTGCCAGCAGCTTAGGAGAGGGATACTACGAGCAGTACTTC
TRBJ2-6,NA,once,15,TRBV11-1,CASSPGLSGANVLTF,TGTGCCAGCAGCCCCGGACTGTCTGGGGCCAACGTCCTGACTTTC
TRBJ2-5,TRBD2,NA,17,TRBV28,CASSLRAGTSEQETQYF,TGTGCCAGCAGTCTCCGCGCCGGGACTAGCGAACAAGAGACCCAGTACTTC
TRBJ2-3,NA,NA,16,TRBV9,CASSPIGGLATDTQYF,TGTGCCAGCAGCCCAATAGGGGGATTGGCGACAGATACGCAGTATTTT
TRBJ2-1,NA,NA,15,TRBV7-9,CASSLGTGRVNEQFF,TGTGCCAGCAGCTTAGGGACAGGGAGGGTCAATGAGCAGTTCTTC
TRBJ1-1,NA,NA,16,TRBV7-2,CASSLGVDTPGTEAFF,TGTGCCAGCAGCTTAGGGGTCGACACACCTGGGACTGAAGCTTTCTTT
TRBJ1-1,TRBD1,NA,15,TRBV18,CASSPGQVMNTEAFF,TGTGCCAGCTCACCGGGACAGGTTATGAACACTGAAGCTTTCTTT
TRBJ1-6,NA,NA,15,TRBV6-1,CASSEIRGVSSPLHF,TGTGCCAGCAGTGAAATAAGGGGTGTTAGTTCACCCCTCCACTTT
TRBJ2-7,NA,few,16,TRBV24-1,CATSDLTAFNSYEQYF,TGTGCCACCAGTGACCTGACAGCATTTAATTCCTACGAGCAGTACTTC
TRBJ2-1,TRBD2,NA,17,TRBV30,CAWSVQAGGWSYNEQFF,TGTGCCTGGAGTGTACAGGCGGGAGGGTGGTCCTACAATGAGCAGTTCTTC
TRBJ2-7,NA,NA,14,TRBV6-4,CASSDSGEAHEQYF,TGTGCCAGCAGTGATTCGGGGGAGGCCCACGAGCAGTACTTC
TRBJ2-1,TRBD2,NA,17,TRBV7-3,CASSRVAGKSSYNEQFF,TGTGCCAGCAGCCGAGTAGCGGGGAAAAGCTCCTACAATGAGCAGTTCTTC